This is a list of T cell receptor beta chains from one sample in a study of T-cell reconstitution after alpha-beta-depleted transplantation in children. One entry per CDR3 protein results from TCRdb running MiXCR on the PCR reads. In the table there are 600,000 or so distinct CDR3 sequences, around 23% of which are singletons. Sequencing used PBMCs, mostly from graft donor cells, obtained 360 days after TCRalphabeta/CD19-depleted stem cell transplant. The receptors stem from a boy in the first two years of life who had a stem cell transplant for acute myeloid leukemia, so the T cells may come from the graft donor. The CDR3 runs from the conserved cysteine through the conserved F or W. The D gene is left open where the match is weak. Some rows mark clone size as missing; the rest say once, few, many or name a class of expanded clone.

j_call: TRBJ2-1; v_call: TRBV7-3; clone_size: -; d_call: -; cdr3_nt: TGTGCCAGCAGCTTCAGTTGGCCGCGGGGCGGCTCCTACAATGAGCAGTTCTTC; cdr3_aa: CASSFSWPRGGSYNEQFF
j_call: TRBJ1-2; v_call: TRBV5-1; clone_size: few; d_call: -; cdr3_nt: TGCGCCAGCAGCTTGGGCAATCTGGCAGCAGGCTACACCTTC; cdr3_aa: CASSLGNLAAGYTF
j_call: TRBJ1-5; v_call: TRBV20-1; clone_size: -; d_call: -; cdr3_nt: TGCAGTGCAAGCGAAACCAATCAGCCCCAGCATTTT; cdr3_aa: CSASETNQPQHF
j_call: TRBJ2-5; v_call: TRBV24-1; clone_size: few; d_call: TRBD1; cdr3_nt: TGTGCCACCAGTGTCGTGGGACAGGGACAAGAGACCCAGTACTTC; cdr3_aa: CATSVVGQGQETQYF
j_call: TRBJ2-3; v_call: TRBV7-2; clone_size: many; d_call: -; cdr3_nt: TGTGCCAGCAGCTCAGGGCGGGCAGGGGTCACAGATACGCAGTATTTT; cdr3_aa: CASSSGRAGVTDTQYF
j_call: TRBJ2-3; v_call: TRBV7-2; clone_size: many; d_call: TRBD2; cdr3_nt: TGTGCCAGCAGTTTAGCGGGGGGGCGGACAGATACGCAGTATTTT; cdr3_aa: CASSLAGGRTDTQYF
j_call: TRBJ2-2; v_call: TRBV27; clone_size: few; d_call: -; cdr3_nt: TGTGCCAGCAGTTTAATGGGGTGGTATGGGGGCCCCGGGGAGCTGTTTTTT; cdr3_aa: CASSLMGWYGGPGELFF
j_call: TRBJ1-2; v_call: TRBV20-1; clone_size: -; d_call: TRBD1; cdr3_nt: TGCAGTGCTTCCAGGGGGGACTATGGCTACACCTTC; cdr3_aa: CSASRGDYGYTF
j_call: TRBJ2-1; v_call: TRBV7-9; clone_size: many; d_call: TRBD2; cdr3_nt: TGTGCCAGCAGTCTCGCGGGGGGGGCGCAAGGGGAGCAGTTCTTC; cdr3_aa: CASSLAGGAQGEQFF
j_call: TRBJ2-7; v_call: TRBV29-1; clone_size: few; d_call: -; cdr3_nt: TGCAGCGTTGCACTGACTGGGGGCTACGAGCAGTACTTC; cdr3_aa: CSVALTGGYEQYF
j_call: TRBJ2-1; v_call: TRBV2; clone_size: few; d_call: -; cdr3_nt: TGTGCCAGCAGCGAGGGGACAAAGTTCTTC; cdr3_aa: CASSEGTKFF
j_call: TRBJ2-1; v_call: TRBV20-1; clone_size: many; d_call: -; cdr3_nt: TGCAGTATGACCGGGCCCTCCACCTACAATGAGCAGTTCTTC; cdr3_aa: CSMTGPSTYNEQFF
j_call: TRBJ1-1; v_call: TRBV5-1; clone_size: few; d_call: -; cdr3_nt: TGCGCCAGCAGCCCCGCCGCCGGGGAGGGGGGCACTGAAGCTTTCTTT; cdr3_aa: CASSPAAGEGGTEAFF
j_call: TRBJ2-3; v_call: TRBV15; clone_size: many; d_call: -; cdr3_nt: TGTGCCACCAGCAGAGAGGTCAGAACAGATACGCAGTATTTT; cdr3_aa: CATSREVRTDTQYF
j_call: TRBJ2-3; v_call: TRBV10-3; clone_size: -; d_call: TRBD2; cdr3_nt: TGTGCCATCAGTGAACCTAGCGGGGGGGCCACCGCTAGCACAGATACGCAGTATTTT; cdr3_aa: CAISEPSGGATASTDTQYF
j_call: TRBJ2-5; v_call: TRBV20-1; clone_size: -; d_call: TRBD1; cdr3_nt: TGCAGTGCGATCCAGGGGGCGAGAGAGACCCAGTACTTC; cdr3_aa: CSAIQGARETQYF
j_call: TRBJ1-1; v_call: TRBV29-1; clone_size: many; d_call: -; cdr3_nt: TGCAGCGCTATGGACAGAGAAACTTTCTTT; cdr3_aa: CSAMDRETFF
j_call: TRBJ2-3; v_call: TRBV28; clone_size: many; d_call: -; cdr3_nt: TGTGCCAGCAGTTACCCGAGGGGAAAAAGTAGCACAGATACGCAGTATTTT; cdr3_aa: CASSYPRGKSSTDTQYF
j_call: TRBJ1-6; v_call: TRBV7-9; clone_size: many; d_call: -; cdr3_nt: TGTGCCAGCAGCTTAGCCCGGGAGGGCCACAATTCACCCCTCCACTTT; cdr3_aa: CASSLAREGHNSPLHF
j_call: TRBJ2-5; v_call: TRBV6-4; clone_size: many; d_call: TRBD1; cdr3_nt: TGTGCCAGAGGATACTTTAGAAGAACAGGGGCCGTTGAGGTAGAGACCCAGTACTTC; cdr3_aa: CARGYFRRTGAVEVETQYF
j_call: TRBJ2-1; v_call: TRBV5-1; clone_size: few; d_call: TRBD1; cdr3_nt: TGCGCCAGCAGCGCCGGGACAGGGGACCACAATGAGCAGTTCTTC; cdr3_aa: CASSAGTGDHNEQFF
j_call: TRBJ1-1; v_call: TRBV20-1; clone_size: -; d_call: -; cdr3_nt: TGCAGTGCTAGGAGGCCAAACCGCAGGGCGGACACTGAAGCTTTCTTT; cdr3_aa: CSARRPNRRADTEAFF
j_call: TRBJ2-5; v_call: TRBV12-3/TRBV12-4; clone_size: few; d_call: -; cdr3_nt: TGTGCCAGTCTGACGTCGGAGACCCAGTACTTC; cdr3_aa: CASLTSETQYF
j_call: TRBJ1-1; v_call: TRBV27; clone_size: -; d_call: -; cdr3_nt: TGTGCCAGCAGTTTGGGGGAAAGGGGGACTGAAGCTTTCTTT; cdr3_aa: CASSLGERGTEAFF
j_call: TRBJ1-1; v_call: TRBV6-5; clone_size: -; d_call: TRBD1; cdr3_nt: TGTGCCAGCAGTTATACATGGACAGGGGAAGAAGCTTTCTTT; cdr3_aa: CASSYTWTGEEAFF
j_call: TRBJ2-2; v_call: TRBV2; clone_size: few; d_call: -; cdr3_nt: TGTGCCAGCAGTGAAGCGCACCTCACCGGGGAGCTGTTTTTT; cdr3_aa: CASSEAHLTGELFF
j_call: TRBJ2-7; v_call: TRBV20-1; clone_size: -; d_call: TRBD2; cdr3_nt: TGCAGTGCTAGAGATCTAGCGGGGGGTCATTACGAGCAGTACTTC; cdr3_aa: CSARDLAGGHYEQYF
j_call: TRBJ2-1; v_call: TRBV6-2/TRBV6-3; clone_size: -; d_call: -; cdr3_nt: TGTGCCAGCAGTTACGGGCGTTTCGGGCAGAACAATGAGCAGTTCTTC; cdr3_aa: CASSYGRFGQNNEQFF
j_call: TRBJ2-3; v_call: TRBV13; clone_size: many; d_call: TRBD2; cdr3_nt: TGTGCCAGCAGCCCCCCTCAGACTAGCGGGGGGGAGACGACAGATACGCAGTATTTT; cdr3_aa: CASSPPQTSGGETTDTQYF
j_call: TRBJ2-1; v_call: TRBV12-3/TRBV12-4; clone_size: -; d_call: TRBD2; cdr3_nt: TGTGCCAGCAGTTTGAGGTCCAGCGGGGGGGGCTATGAGCAGTTCTTC; cdr3_aa: CASSLRSSGGGYEQFF
j_call: TRBJ2-3; v_call: TRBV10-3; clone_size: -; d_call: -; cdr3_nt: TGTGCCATCAGTGAGTCTGGGGGCAGCCACACAGATACGCAGTATTTT; cdr3_aa: CAISESGGSHTDTQYF
j_call: TRBJ2-2; v_call: TRBV24-1; clone_size: many; d_call: -; cdr3_nt: TGTGCCACCAGTGATCGGGACCGATACACCGGGGAGCTGTTTTTT; cdr3_aa: CATSDRDRYTGELFF
j_call: TRBJ2-5; v_call: TRBV29-1; clone_size: -; d_call: TRBD1; cdr3_nt: TGCAGCGTACAACAGGGGGCTGTCGAGACCCAGTACTTC; cdr3_aa: CSVQQGAVETQYF
j_call: TRBJ1-1; v_call: TRBV11-2; clone_size: -; d_call: -; cdr3_nt: TGTGCCAGCAGCTTAATTAAGGCGGCAGCCGCTTTCTTT; cdr3_aa: CASSLIKAAAAFF
j_call: TRBJ2-3; v_call: TRBV20-1; clone_size: -; d_call: TRBD2; cdr3_nt: TGCAGTGCCCCGACTAGCGGGGTAAGCGGCACAGATACGCAGTATTTT; cdr3_aa: CSAPTSGVSGTDTQYF
j_call: TRBJ2-1; v_call: TRBV3-1; clone_size: many; d_call: TRBD2; cdr3_nt: TGTGCCAGCAGCCTGGGGTTAGCGGGGGGGGCCGGGGTCGGGCAGTTCTTC; cdr3_aa: CASSLGLAGGAGVGQFF
j_call: TRBJ2-3; v_call: TRBV27; clone_size: many; d_call: TRBD1; cdr3_nt: TGTGCCAGCAGAAATCCGGACAGGGCATACACAGATACGCAGTATTTT; cdr3_aa: CASRNPDRAYTDTQYF
j_call: TRBJ2-5; v_call: TRBV7-9; clone_size: many; d_call: -; cdr3_nt: TGTGCCAGCAGCTCCACGGGGCTAGGGGAGACCCAGTACTTC; cdr3_aa: CASSSTGLGETQYF
j_call: TRBJ2-7; v_call: TRBV29-1; clone_size: many; d_call: -; cdr3_nt: TGCAGCGTTGAAGGATGGGGGATCAACGAGCAGTACTTC; cdr3_aa: CSVEGWGINEQYF
j_call: TRBJ2-3; v_call: TRBV6-5; clone_size: -; d_call: -; cdr3_nt: TGTGCCAGCAGTTACTCGTTTAATTCACCCCTATACACAGATACGCAGTATTTT; cdr3_aa: CASSYSFNSPLYTDTQYF